The TCR beta chain under discussion was sequenced for a study of blood T cell repertoires in COVID-19. Study in general: COVID-19 samples collected from the United States, Italy and Spain covered acute and convalescent phases. From T cells, B-cell-depleted T cells, or PBMCs came the material, which was cDNA or gDNA.

Per the original methods: Counts of nucleated cells, estimated from reference gene primer amplification, were obtained. Sequenced by immunoSEQ multiplex PCR; TCRdb stores in-frame clones only, minus some. The DNA gave D and trimming, while V, J and clone size come from that table. The table shows roughly 70,000 clones, with 75% to 95% occurring only once. This receptor was identified in a human donor with active COVID-19. The donor label of this sample is uncertain. The sequenced sample consisted of peripheral blood.

CDR3 sequence reads: CASTGLAGVPGELFF. In DNA form, the CDR3 reads TGCGCCAGCACCGGACTAGCGGGAGTCCCCGGGGAGCTGTTTTTT. V and J are TRBV10-2 and TRBJ2-2; 13 bases agree with TRBD2. In germline, CDR1 is WSHSY, CDR2 SAAADI. Trimming at V came to 7 bases and at J to 6 bases, leaving 5 bases not matched to a gene. This CDR3 spans 15 amino acids.